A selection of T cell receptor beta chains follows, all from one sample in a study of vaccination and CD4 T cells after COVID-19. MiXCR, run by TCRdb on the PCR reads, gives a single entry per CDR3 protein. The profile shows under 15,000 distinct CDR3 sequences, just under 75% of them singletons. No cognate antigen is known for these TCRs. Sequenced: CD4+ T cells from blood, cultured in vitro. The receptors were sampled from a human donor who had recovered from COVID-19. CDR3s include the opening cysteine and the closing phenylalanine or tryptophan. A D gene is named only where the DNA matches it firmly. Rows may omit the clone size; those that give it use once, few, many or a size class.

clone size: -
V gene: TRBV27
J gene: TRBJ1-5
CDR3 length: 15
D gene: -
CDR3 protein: CASSLSGVSNQPQHF
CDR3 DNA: TGTGCCAGCAGCCTATCTGGGGTTTCCAATCAGCCCCAGCATTTT

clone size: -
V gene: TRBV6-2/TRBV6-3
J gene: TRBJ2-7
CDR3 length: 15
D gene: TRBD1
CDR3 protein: CASRLDRGTSYEQYF
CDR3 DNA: TGTGCCAGCAGACTAGACAGGGGTACGAGCTACGAGCAGTACTTC

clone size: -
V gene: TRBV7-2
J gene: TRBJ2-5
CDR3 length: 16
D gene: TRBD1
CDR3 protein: CASSPRRTGPGETQYF
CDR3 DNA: TGTGCCAGCAGCCCCCGTAGGACAGGGCCAGGGGAGACCCAGTACTTC

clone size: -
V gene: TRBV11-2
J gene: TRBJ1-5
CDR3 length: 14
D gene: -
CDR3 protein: CASSHLGSNQPQHF
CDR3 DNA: TGTGCCAGCAGCCATTTGGGGAGCAATCAGCCCCAGCATTTT

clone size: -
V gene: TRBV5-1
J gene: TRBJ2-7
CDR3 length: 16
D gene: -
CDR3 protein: CASSFATGTQGDEQYF
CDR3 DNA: TGCGCCAGCAGCTTCGCGACAGGGACTCAGGGGGACGAGCAGTACTTC

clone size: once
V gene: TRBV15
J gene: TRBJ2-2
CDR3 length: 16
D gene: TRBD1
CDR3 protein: CATSRADRTNTGELFF
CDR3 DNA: TGTGCCACCAGCAGAGCGGACAGGACGAACACCGGGGAGCTGTTTTTT

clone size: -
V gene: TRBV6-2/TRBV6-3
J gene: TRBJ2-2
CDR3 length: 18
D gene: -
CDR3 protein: CASTQPTRVGTNTGELFF
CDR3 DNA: TGTGCCAGCACCCAACCGACCCGCGTGGGGACGAACACCGGGGAGCTGTTTTTT

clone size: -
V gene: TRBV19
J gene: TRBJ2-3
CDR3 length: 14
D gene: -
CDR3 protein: CASSVLSGTDTQYF
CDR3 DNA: TGTGCCAGTAGTGTCCTAAGCGGCACAGATACGCAGTATTTT

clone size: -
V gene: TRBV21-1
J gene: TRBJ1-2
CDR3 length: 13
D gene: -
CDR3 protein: CASRGQPNYGYTF
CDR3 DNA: TGTGCCAGCCGCGGACAGCCAAACTATGGCTACACCTTC

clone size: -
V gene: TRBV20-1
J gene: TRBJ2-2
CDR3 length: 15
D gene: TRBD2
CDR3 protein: CSAKSSGANTGELFF
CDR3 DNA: TGCAGTGCTAAATCGAGCGGGGCGAACACCGGGGAGCTGTTTTTT